Presented here are 27 T cell receptor beta chains from one specimen sequenced in a study of blood T cell repertoires in COVID-19. Only in-frame clones appear in the TCRdb table, and some are missing; sequencing was by immunoSEQ multiplex PCR. The sample holds a few hundred thousand clones, around nine tenths seen once. The sample taken for sequencing was peripheral blood. The receptors derive from a man aged 55 to 69 with acute or convalescent COVID-19.

This chain uses TRBV5-1 with TRBJ2-2, with 8 bases that match TRBD1. This CDR3 comprises 15 residues. The junction had 2 bases not matched to a gene; V was cut back by 0 bases and J by 4 bases. Germline V lookup: CDR1 SGHRS, CDR2 YFSETQ. CDR3: CASSLAGQGTGELFF. CDR3 nucleotide sequence: TGCGCCAGCAGCTTGGCCGGACAGGGCACCGGGGAGCTGTTTTTT.

The table lists this clone with a few counts. The V and J genes are TRBV7-6 and TRBJ1-3, with 9 nucleotides matching TRBD1. V was pared by 5 bases and J by 0 bases, with 11 bases of the junction left unmatched. Germline CDR1 is SGHVS and CDR2 is FNYEAQ. The CDR3 consists of 18 residues. The CDR3 loop is CASSRTPPTGGSGNTIYF. CDR3 bases: TGTGCCAGCAGCCGAACACCACCGACAGGGGGCTCTGGAAACACCATATATTTT.

CDR3 nucleotide sequence: TGTGCCAGCAGCTTACTCGGGAGACAAGCCGCGAACACCGGGGAGCTGTTTTTT. Encoded protein: CASSLLGRQAANTGELFF. The chain employs TRBV7-3 and TRBJ2-2, with D possibly being TRBD2 (6 bases). Germline CDR1 and CDR2: SGHTA and FQGTGA. Trimming cost V 2 bases and J 0 bases, with 16 bases left between them. CDR3 length: 18 amino acids. The full variable domain, its missing parts supplied by reference TRBV7-3 and TRBJ2-2, is GAGVSQTPSNKVTEKGKYVELRCDPISGHTALYWYRQSLGQGPEFLIYFQGTGAADDSGLPNDRFFAVRPEGSVSTLKIQRTERGDSAVYLCASSLLGRQAANTGELFFGEGSRLTVL.

V is TRBV20-1 and J is TRBJ2-5; tentatively, D is TRBD2 (5 bases). CDR1 DFQATT and CDR2 SNEGSKA come from the germline V gene (reference sequence). Trimming left V 3 bases short and J 1 base short, with 12 bases between. The CDR3 length is 14 residues. The CDR3 here is CSASRGSVQETQYF. CDR3 DNA: TGCAGTGCTAGTCGAGGGAGCGTCCAAGAGACCCAGTACTTC.

The chain recombines TRBV9 with TRBJ2-7; 8 nucleotides match TRBD2. V shed 4 bases, J shed 6 bases, and the junction held 9 bases outside the gene matches. Germline V gene sequence: CDR1 SGDLS, CDR2 YYNGEE. The CDR3 consists of 14 residues. This chain's CDR3 is CASSPRGVMSEQYF. The CDR3 coding sequence is TGTGCCAGCAGCCCGCGGGGGGTAATGAGCGAGCAGTACTTC.

The chain uses TRBV9 and TRBJ2-1; TRBD2 might be the D (6 bases). Germline assignment: CDR1 SGDLS and CDR2 YYNGEE. The CDR3 totals 16 residues. V lost 0 bases and J 5 bases, leaving 15 bases between the germline ends. The CDR3 spells CASSVDIGGVNNEQFF. CDR3 nucleotide sequence: TGTGCCAGCAGCGTAGATATCGGGGGTGTTAACAATGAGCAGTTCTTC.

The rearrangement links TRBV30 to TRBJ1-2, with D maybe TRBD1 (5 bases). CDR1 is GTSNPN and CDR2 is SVGIG in the germline V gene (reference sequence). The CDR3 is 16 amino acids. V dropped 1 base and J dropped 2 bases, with 17 bases sitting between them. CDR3 sequence: CAWSGGLDGGNYGYTF. CDR3 sequence (DNA): TGTGCCTGGAGTGGCGGACTCGACGGGGGGAACTATGGCTACACCTTC.

The chain combines TRBV6-2 or TRBV6-3 with TRBJ1-6, with TRBD1 matching over 7 bases. CDR3 size: 17 residues. The germline V gene has CDR1 MNHEY and CDR2 SVGEGT. With 2 bases clipped from V and 2 bases from J, the junction kept 6 bases outside the gene matches. The CDR3 spells CASSYLTGHTYNSPLHF. The CDR3 region has the DNA TGTGCCAGCAGTTACCTGACAGGGCACACCTATAATTCACCCCTCCACTTT.

The J gene is TRBJ2-3, the V gene TRBV5-1; a possible D gene is TRBD2 (5 bases). V lost 3 bases and J 4 bases, leaving 15 bases between the germline ends. The CDR3 is made up of 15 amino acids. Germline assignment: CDR1 SGHRS and CDR2 YFSETQ. CDR3 sequence: CASSSLASDADTQYF. The CDR3 DNA sequence: TGCGCCAGCAGCTCGCTAGCTTCGGACGCAGATACGCAGTATTTT.

The gene calls are TRBV5-1 and TRBJ2-7, with 8 bases fitting TRBD1. The junction had 9 bases not matched to a gene; V was cut back by 2 bases and J by 5 bases. CDR1 SGHRS and CDR2 YFSETQ come from the germline V gene. There are 15 residues in the CDR3. CDR3: CASSFRQGALHEQYF. CDR3 sequence (DNA): TGCGCCAGCAGCTTCCGCCAGGGGGCGCTCCACGAGCAGTACTTC. Complete variable domain (other parts from reference TRBV5-1 and TRBJ2-7): KAGVTQTPRYLIKTRGQQVTLSCSPISGHRSVSWYQQTPGQGLQFLFEYFSETQRNKGNFPGRFSGRQFSNSRSEMNVSTLELGDSALYLCASSFRQGALHEQYFGPGTRLTVT.

The genes are TRBV6-2 or TRBV6-3 and TRBJ2-1; 9 nucleotides agree with TRBD2. Trimming cost V 5 bases and J 0 bases; bases outside gene matches: 8. The CDR3 is 17 residues long. From germline, CDR1 is MNHEY and CDR2 SVGEGT. Here the CDR3 reads CASSRYIAGVSYNEQFF. Here the CDR3 DNA reads TGTGCCAGCAGTAGATATATAGCGGGGGTCTCCTACAATGAGCAGTTCTTC.

The chain links TRBV15 to TRBJ2-2; D gene unclear. V dropped 0 bases and J dropped 8 bases, with 10 bases sitting between them. In germline, CDR1 is LNHNV, CDR2 YYDKDF (reference sequence). This CDR3 has 14 amino acids. DNA for the CDR3: TGTGCCACCAGCAGAGATCGAGGCGGAGGGGAGCTGTTTTTT. Amino acids: CATSRDRGGGELFF.

The chain carries TRBV7-9 and TRBJ2-3, with 10 bases identical to TRBD2. This CDR3 is built from 15 residues. V trimming: 7 bases; J trimming: 6 bases; junction bases outside the gene matches: 10. CDR1 is SEHNR and CDR2 is FQNEAQ in the germline V gene (reference sequence). This chain's CDR3 is CASKSAGGPGDTQYF. The CDR3 DNA reads TGTGCCAGCAAATCAGCGGGGGGGCCTGGGGATACGCAGTATTTT.

The V call is TRBV7-3, the J call TRBJ2-1; TRBD2 aligns across 10 bases. Germline CDR1 and CDR2: SGHTA and FQGTGA. The CDR3 covers 15 residues. V was pared by 2 bases and J by 4 bases, with 2 bases of the junction left unmatched. The CDR3 sequence: CASSLGLAVYNEQFF. DNA for the CDR3: TGTGCCAGCAGCTTAGGACTAGCGGTTTACAATGAGCAGTTCTTC.

This chain uses TRBV2 with TRBJ2-7, with D possibly matching TRBD2 (6 bases). The germline V gene has CDR1 SNHLY and CDR2 FYNNEI. V shed 4 bases and J shed 4 bases, with 11 bases lying between them. This CDR3 region has 13 residues. The CDR3 sequence: CASSGTSQYEQYF. The DNA of the CDR3 is TGTGCCAGCAGTGGAACTAGCCAGTACGAGCAGTACTTC. Together with reference TRBV2 and TRBJ2-7, the CDR3 gives the full variable domain: EPEVTQTPSHQVTQMGQEVILRCVPISNHLYFYWYRQILGQKVEFLVSFYNNEISEKSEIFDDQFSVERPDGSNFTLKIRSTKLEDSAMYFCASSGTSQYEQYFGPGTRLTVT.

The chain joins TRBV5-1 to TRBJ1-1; 7 positions agree with TRBD1. The CDR3 totals 13 residues. The junction had 4 bases not matched to a gene; V was cut back by 6 bases and J by 2 bases. The V gene's germline CDR1 is SGHRS and CDR2 YFSETQ. CDR3 in DNA: TGCGCCAGCAAGGAGGGGGCCAACACTGAAGCTTTCTTT. Its translation is CASKEGANTEAFF.

J is TRBJ1-5 and V is TRBV19; D is possibly TRBD1 (6 bases). The CDR3 has 14 amino acids. V shed 5 bases and J shed 5 bases, with 13 bases lying between them. CDR1 and CDR2 from the germline V gene are LNHDA and SQIVND (reference sequence). The CDR3: CASSLDSEYQPQHF. For the CDR3, the DNA is TGTGCCAGTAGTCTGGACAGCGAGTATCAGCCCCAGCATTTT.

The J gene is TRBJ1-1, the V gene TRBV5-1; D call uncertain. This CDR3 region has 14 residues. Germline-derived CDR1 and CDR2 are SGHRS and YFSETQ. V gave up 0 bases and J gave up 2 bases, with 8 bases separating them. The DNA for the CDR3 is TGCGCCAGCAGCTTGGTGCCGGGAAACACTGAAGCTTTCTTT. Protein product: CASSLVPGNTEAFF.

V gene TRBV4-3 combines with J gene TRBJ2-1; maybe TRBD2 (5 bases). V dropped 1 base and J dropped 7 bases, with 14 bases sitting between them. In germline, CDR1 is LGHNA, CDR2 YSLEER. The CDR3 is made up of 15 amino acids. The CDR3 DNA follows: TGCGCCAGCAGCCAAGTTCTAGCTATTCGGAATGAGCAGTTCTTC. It yields the protein CASSQVLAIRNEQFF.

V and J are TRBV2 and TRBJ1-6; 9 nucleotides align to TRBD1. This CDR3 has 15 amino acids. The ends lost 5 bases at V and 10 bases at J; junction bases unmatched: 9. The germline gives CDR1 SNHLY, CDR2 FYNNEI. Here the CDR3 reads CASSNTQGARSPLHF. The DNA of the CDR3 is TGTGCCAGCAGTAACACACAGGGGGCAAGGTCACCCCTCCACTTT. Using reference TRBV2 and TRBJ1-6 for the parts outside the CDR3, the full variable domain is EPEVTQTPSHQVTQMGQEVILRCVPISNHLYFYWYRQILGQKVEFLVSFYNNEISEKSEIFDDQFSVERPDGSNFTLKIRSTKLEDSAMYFCASSNTQGARSPLHFGNGTRLTVT.

The count of this clone is one. The chain joins TRBV7-3 to TRBJ2-3; TRBD2 matches at 11 bases. Unmatched junction bases numbered 11, after V lost 4 bases and J lost 2 bases. In germline, CDR1 is SGHTA, CDR2 FQGTGA. The CDR3 runs 18 residues. CDR3 DNA sequence: TGTGCCAGCAGCTCGACTAGCGGGGCCCCCATGGCCACAGATACGCAGTATTTT. Encoded protein: CASSSTSGAPMATDTQYF.

The V and J genes are TRBV7-2 and TRBJ2-1; 9 bases are a match to TRBD2. The CDR3 runs to 14 residues. The germline V gene encodes CDR1 SGHTA and CDR2 FQGNSA. With 1 base clipped from V and 10 bases from J, the junction kept 5 bases outside the gene matches. The CDR3 is CASSLVGAGGEQFF. The CDR3 DNA reads TGTGCCAGCAGCTTAGTCGGAGCGGGGGGCGAGCAGTTCTTC.

This chain uses TRBV24-1 with TRBJ1-4, with 7 positions matching TRBD1. The V segment lost 4 bases and the J segment 5 bases; nucleotides outside the gene matches: 3. CDR1 is KGHDR and CDR2 is SFDVKD in the germline V gene. There are 14 residues in the CDR3. CDR3 sequence: CATSDRGQNEKLFF. CDR3 coding DNA: TGTGCCACCAGTGACCGGGGACAGAATGAAAAACTGTTTTTT.

This clone was found a few times. This chain connects TRBV10-1 to TRBJ2-5, with 8 nucleotides matching TRBD2. V shed 0 bases, J shed 2 bases, and the junction held 5 bases outside the gene matches. Germline CDR1 is WNHNN and CDR2 is SYGVQD (reference sequence). The CDR3 runs 16 residues. Here the CDR3 reads CASSESLAGKQETQYF. The DNA of the CDR3 is TGCGCCAGCAGTGAGTCGTTAGCGGGGAAACAAGAGACCCAGTACTTC.

The chain employs TRBV6-1 and TRBJ1-6; 8 bases align to TRBD1. The CDR3 runs 16 residues. V shed 1 base and J 5 bases; nucleotides not matched to a gene: 4. Germline V gene lookup returns CDR1 MNHNS and CDR2 SASEGT. The DNA of the CDR3 is TGTGCCAGCAGTGAAGTGACAGGGGTCAATAATTCACCCCTCCACTTT. It codes for CASSEVTGVNNSPLHF.

Here the CDR3 reads CASSRRGGEFREQFF. The CDR3, as DNA: TGTGCCAGCAGCCGCCGCGGGGGTGAATTTCGTGAGCAGTTCTTC. The chain joins TRBV7-3 to TRBJ2-1, with 7 nucleotides matching TRBD2. The germline CDR1 and CDR2 sequences are SGHTA and FQGTGA. The CDR3 loop spans 15 amino acids. Unmatched junction bases numbered 13, after V lost 5 bases and J lost 9 bases.

The chain uses TRBV25-1 and TRBJ1-1, with 8 bases identical to TRBD1. CDR3 size: 16 residues. The germline gives CDR1 MGHDK, CDR2 SYGVNS. The J segment lost 0 bases and the V segment lost 5 bases, leaving 8 bases of the junction unmatched. The CDR3 is CASSFQGAEMNTEAFF. CDR3 sequence (DNA): TGTGCCAGCAGTTTCCAGGGGGCAGAGATGAACACTGAAGCTTTCTTT.